The 26 T cell receptor beta chains listed next were all sequenced from one sample in a study of cytomegalovirus exposure and HLA in healthy donors. PCR employed 60 Vbeta and 13 Jbeta primers. The protocol was immunoSEQ multiplex PCR, while the TCRdb copy is restricted to in-frame clones and leaves out a portion. The table has about 160,000 clones, approximately 80% seen once. The sample comprised PBMCs. The receptor source for this set is a man between 18 and 29 years old in good health and CMV-seronegative.

V is TRBV5-4 and J is TRBJ1-1; 8 bases agree with TRBD1. Germline loops: CDR1 SGHNT, CDR2 YYREEE (reference sequence). The CDR3 runs 15 residues. V lost 1 base and J lost 3; bases outside the gene matches: 5. CDR3 sequence reads: CASSLPGQDYTEAFF. In DNA, the CDR3 is TGTGCCAGCAGCTTGCCGGGACAGGATTACACTGAAGCTTTCTTT. The whole variable domain, filled in from reference TRBV5-4 and TRBJ1-1, reads ETGVTQSPTHLIKTRGQQVTLRCSSQSGHNTVSWYQQALGQGPQFIFQYYREEENGRGNFPPRFSGLQFPNYSSELNVNALELDDSALYLCASSLPGQDYTEAFFGQGTRLTVV.

This sequence joins TRBV11-2 and TRBJ2-1; D possibly corresponds to TRBD1 (5 bases). V was shortened by 5 bases and J by 3 bases, with 11 bases between the two germline ends. This CDR3 is built from 14 residues. The germline V gene has CDR1 SGHAT and CDR2 FQNNGV. The CDR3 nucleotides are TGTGCCAGCAGCGCTTCAGGGTACTACAATGAGCAGTTCTTC. This gives the protein CASSASGYYNEQFF.

The chain uses TRBV15 and TRBJ2-1, with 9 bases aligning to TRBD1. The CDR3 has 16 amino acids. V shed 4 bases and J 7 bases; nucleotides not matched to a gene: 11. CDR1 is LNHNV, CDR2 YYDKDF, per germline (reference sequence). DNA of the CDR3: TGTGCCACCAGCATCCTATGGACAGGGGAGGAAAATGAGCAGTTCTTC. Amino acid sequence: CATSILWTGEENEQFF.

This clone has more than one count but fewer than ten. V is TRBV5-1 and J is TRBJ1-1; no firm D call. Germline V CDR1 and CDR2: SGHRS, YFSETQ. Trimming shortened V by 0 bases and J by 4 bases, and 13 bases separated the two germline ends. The CDR3 contains 15 residues. As DNA, the CDR3 is TGCGCCAGCAGCTTGGAACCGGGGAAGGGCACTGAAGCTTTCTTT. Its protein is CASSLEPGKGTEAFF. Together with reference TRBV5-1 and TRBJ1-1, the CDR3 gives the full variable domain: KAGVTQTPRYLIKTRGQQVTLSCSPISGHRSVSWYQQTPGQGLQFLFEYFSETQRNKGNFPGRFSGRQFSNSRSEMNVSTLELGDSALYLCASSLEPGKGTEAFFGQGTRLTVV.

This chain links TRBV5-1 with TRBJ2-2, with TRBD2 as a possible D gene (5 bases). V was pared by 5 bases and J by 0 bases, with 8 bases between. The CDR3 consists of 14 residues. The germline V gene encodes CDR1 SGHRS and CDR2 YFSETQ. This CDR3 reads CASRGDSNTGELFF. DNA for the CDR3: TGCGCCAGCAGGGGAGACTCGAACACCGGGGAGCTGTTTTTT.

V is TRBV18 and J is TRBJ2-7, with 7 bases that match TRBD2. This CDR3 region has 16 residues. J gave up 1 base and V 4 bases, and 10 bases lay outside the gene matches. CDR1 and CDR2 from the germline V gene are KGHSH and LQKENI. For the CDR3, the DNA is TGTGCCAGCTCACACCTTACTAGCGCTGAGTCCTACGAGCAGTACTTC. Its protein product is CASSHLTSAESYEQYF.

The chain uses TRBV10-3 and TRBJ1-2; 9 nucleotides line up with TRBD1. Looked up from germline, CDR1 is ENHRY and CDR2 is SYGVKD. The trim removed 10 bases at V and 7 bases at J, leaving 10 bases unmatched. The CDR3 totals 13 residues. The DNA for the CDR3 is TGTGCCACCGCCGGGACAGGGACAGGTGGCTACACCTTC. It is translated as CATAGTGTGGYTF.

The gene calls are TRBV19 and TRBJ1-3; 9 bases match TRBD1. The CDR3 spans 14 residues. Germline CDR1 and CDR2: LNHDA and SQIVND (reference sequence). V shed 8 bases and J 2 bases; nucleotides not matched to a gene: 4. This chain's CDR3 is CASFRQGAGNTIYF. CDR3 DNA sequence: TGTGCCAGTTTCCGACAGGGGGCTGGAAACACCATATATTTT.

V usage is TRBV5-1 and J usage is TRBJ1-1, with 8 bases matching TRBD1. The V segment lost 5 bases and the J segment 1 base; nucleotides outside the gene matches: 4. CDR3 length: 14 amino acids. CDR1 is SGHRS, CDR2 YFSETQ, per germline. Here the CDR3 reads CASSHGQGNTEAFF. The CDR3 nucleotides are TGCGCCAGCAGTCATGGACAGGGGAACACTGAAGCTTTCTTT.

The chain links TRBV4-1 to TRBJ2-5; maybe TRBD2 (5 bases). Germline V lookup: CDR1 MGHRA, CDR2 YSYEKL. The CDR3 has 13 residues. Trimming removed 1 base at V and 3 bases at J, with 6 bases between. The chain's CDR3 is CASSQGGEETQYF. The CDR3, as DNA: TGCGCCAGCAGCCAAGGGGGAGAAGAGACCCAGTACTTC.

The chain carries TRBV7-2 and TRBJ2-7; the match to TRBD2 covers 7 bases. This CDR3 spans 18 amino acids. From germline, CDR1 is SGHTA and CDR2 FQGNSA. V lost 4 bases, J lost 2 bases, and 17 bases stayed unmatched. Written as DNA, the CDR3 is TGTGCCAGCAGCTCCACGGGAAGCGGGACCCTAACGGCCTACGAGCAGTACTTC. Protein sequence: CASSSTGSGTLTAYEQYF.

This rearrangement joins TRBV9 to TRBJ1-2, with a tentative D call TRBD1 (5 bases). Deletions cut 0 bases from V and 6 bases from J, with 18 bases between. This CDR3 spans 16 amino acids. Germline values: CDR1 SGDLS, CDR2 YYNGEE. CDR3 coding DNA: TGTGCCAGCAGCGTAGGCCCCGGGGGACGTGATGATGGCTACACCTTC. Amino acids: CASSVGPGGRDDGYTF.

J is TRBJ2-2 and V is TRBV10-3; D remains unclear. V lost 2 bases to trimming and J lost 3 bases, with 10 bases between them. The germline V gene encodes CDR1 ENHRY and CDR2 SYGVKD. This CDR3 is built from 15 residues. The CDR3 loop reads CAISEAAAYTGELFF. DNA for the CDR3: TGTGCCATCAGTGAGGCGGCAGCGTACACCGGGGAGCTGTTTTTT.

The CDR3 sequence: CASSPRRGGAFF. CDR3 bases: TGTGCCAGCTCACCACGGCGCGGGGGCGCTTTCTTT. The chain links TRBV18 to TRBJ1-1, with D possibly matching TRBD1 (6 bases). Trimming took 1 base from V and 11 from J, leaving 11 bases between them. The CDR3 consists of 12 residues. CDR1 is KGHSH and CDR2 is LQKENI in the germline V gene.

The V gene is TRBV18, the J gene TRBJ2-7; D is possibly TRBD1 (6 bases). In germline, CDR1 is KGHSH, CDR2 LQKENI. V lost 0 bases to trimming and J lost 4 bases, with 13 bases between them. This CDR3 contains 15 residues. CDR3 sequence (DNA): TGTGCCAGCTCACCACCGATGAGGGGGAGTTACGAGCAGTACTTC. Protein product: CASSPPMRGSYEQYF.

The chain has TRBV7-9 and TRBJ2-3; TRBD2 matches 10 bases. Germline values: CDR1 SEHNR, CDR2 FQNEAQ (reference sequence). Trimming took 5 bases from V and 3 from J; bases not matched to a gene: 8. The CDR3 is 16 residues long. CDR3 sequence reads: CASSKSPGLATDTQYF. The DNA for the CDR3 is TGTGCCAGCAGCAAATCGCCGGGACTAGCGACAGATACGCAGTATTTT. The variable domain in full, completed from reference TRBV7-9 and TRBJ2-3, reads DTGVSQNPRHKITKRGQNVTFRCDPISEHNRLYWYRQTLGQGPEFLTYFQNEAQLEKSRLLSDRFSAERPKGSFSTLEIQRTEQGDSAMYLCASSKSPGLATDTQYFGPGTRLTVL.

The chain carries TRBV5-1 and TRBJ2-3, with TRBD2 matching over 10 bases. The CDR3 consists of 15 residues. V dropped 3 bases and J dropped 5; count of bases not matched to a gene: 6. Germline V lookup: CDR1 SGHRS, CDR2 YFSETQ. The CDR3 sequence is CASSSLAGAGDTQYF. The DNA for the CDR3 is TGCGCCAGCAGCTCGCTAGCGGGAGCGGGAGATACGCAGTATTTT.

The CDR3 is CASSAGDSTNYGYTF. The CDR3 bases are TGTGCCAGCAGCGCTGGGGACAGTACTAACTATGGCTACACCTTC. The V gene is TRBV9, the J gene TRBJ1-2; 7 positions match TRBD1. Per germline, CDR1 SGDLS and CDR2 YYNGEE. The CDR3 runs 15 residues. V trimming: 3 bases; J trimming: 0 bases; junction bases outside the gene matches: 5.

This clone was detected only once. This chain links TRBV11-2 with TRBJ2-5; no clear D. The CDR3 is 13 amino acids. The V end lost 5 bases, the J end lost 0 bases, and 7 bases lay between the germline ends. Germline assignment: CDR1 SGHAT and CDR2 FQNNGV. CDR3 in DNA: TGTGCCAGCAGCGTCCGGTACCAAGAGACCCAGTACTTC. As protein: CASSVRYQETQYF.

This chain connects TRBV7-2 to TRBJ2-2, with 9 nucleotides matching TRBD2. Germline V gives CDR1 SGHTA, CDR2 FQGNSA. This CDR3 has 16 residues. V shed 5 bases and J 3 bases; nucleotides not matched to a gene: 7. The chain's CDR3 is CASSPRSGGYTGELFF. The CDR3 DNA reads TGTGCCAGCAGCCCGAGGAGCGGGGGGTACACCGGGGAGCTGTTTTTT.

This clone was detected only once. The rearrangement uses TRBV23-1 and TRBJ2-6; 12 bases fit TRBD1. TRBV23-1 is flagged as an ORF with uncertain function. Trimming cost V 0 bases and J 2 bases; bases outside gene matches: 5. There are 19 residues in the CDR3. CDR3: CASSQSRDRGLTGANVLTF. CDR3 sequence (DNA): TGCGCCAGCAGTCAATCTAGGGACAGGGGGCTCACTGGGGCCAACGTCCTGACTTTC.

V is TRBV28 and J is TRBJ2-7, with 10 bases that match TRBD2. The DNA end lines up better with TRBJ2-1; the J call may be wrong. CDR1 and CDR2 (germline): MDHEN, SYDVKM. The CDR3 covers 19 residues. The CDR3 DNA follows: TGTGCCAGCAGTTTATCCCGGACTAGCGGATGGCTCTCCTACAATGAGCAGTTCTTC. Its protein is CASSLSRTSGWLSYNEQFF.

The chain joins TRBV4-1 to TRBJ1-4; D may be TRBD1 (5 bases). Per germline, CDR1 MGHRA and CDR2 YSYEKL. The ends were cut back, 8 bases at V and 4 bases at J, with 26 bases in the middle. CDR3 length: 18 residues. DNA of the CDR3: TGCGCCAGCGTCCGGGGGGGTCATGGGGCGGATAGTAATGAAAAACTGTTTTTT. Its protein is CASVRGGHGADSNEKLFF.

CDR3 nucleotide sequence: TGTGCCAGCAGCTTAGCGGGAGGTGGGGGGGAGACCCAGTACTTC. Translated: CASSLAGGGGETQYF. The chain employs TRBV11-2 and TRBJ2-5; 7 positions match TRBD2. The V gene end was trimmed by 1 base and the J gene end by 5 bases; junction bases not matched to a gene: 7. The CDR3 has 15 amino acids. CDR1 and CDR2 (germline): SGHAT, FQNNGV.

The chain is built from TRBV19 and TRBJ2-4; 12 nucleotides align to TRBD2. Trimming removed 6 bases from V and 3 bases from J; junction bases left unmatched: 18. CDR1 is LNHDA and CDR2 is SQIVND in the germline V gene (reference sequence). This CDR3 is built from 20 residues. CDR3: CASSPLLAGGPLGDKNIQYF. CDR3 DNA: TGTGCCAGTAGCCCACTTCTAGCGGGAGGGCCGTTGGGAGACAAAAACATTCAGTACTTC. Combining the CDR3 with reference TRBV19 and TRBJ2-4 gives the whole variable domain DGGITQSPKYLFRKEGQNVTLSCEQNLNHDAMYWYRQDPGQGLRLIYYSQIVNDFQKGDIAEGYSVSREKKESFPLTVTSAQKNPTAFYLCASSPLLAGGPLGDKNIQYFGAGTRLSVL.

The rearrangement uses TRBV19 and TRBJ1-1, with D perhaps matching TRBD1 (5 bases). Germline CDR1 reads LNHDA; CDR2 reads SQIVND (reference sequence). V was clipped by 3 bases and J by 2 bases, with 13 bases between them. The CDR3 loop spans 15 amino acids. The CDR3 spells CASSIGRQINTEAFF. The CDR3 region has the DNA TGTGCCAGTAGTATTGGGCGACAGATTAACACTGAAGCTTTCTTT.